Following are 20 T cell receptor beta chains from one sample sequenced in a study of cytomegalovirus exposure and HLA in healthy donors (dated by TCRdb to the late 2010s). Library generation was performed with the immunoSEQ multiplex PCR assay. A mixture of 60 forward primers for TCR Vbeta segments and 13 reverse primers for TCR Jbeta segments was used in the multiplex PCR. Imported from immuneACCESS, the table was reduced by TCRdb to in-frame sequences with V and J called. These copies leave out some clones; in studies compared against another copy, an unresolved V gene accounts for under half, and the cause of the remainder is not known. This sample has 140,000 to 150,000 clones in its table, and 60% to 75% of those were observed once. Clones ranked in the top ten supply approximately 6.8% of the sample. Sequenced input: PBMCs. The receptors originated from a man aged 25-40 years in good health and CMV-seronegative.

In this sample, this clone turned up once. Relative to the germline gene, one junction end is altered; a read error may explain this. The chain uses TRBV29-1 and TRBJ2-7, with 7 bases that match TRBD1. The CDR3 runs 12 residues. Germline V gene data show CDR1 as SQVTM and CDR2 as ANQGSEA. As DNA, the CDR3 is TGCAGCGTTCAAGACAGGGTGGACGAGCAGTACTTC. This sequence encodes CSVQDRVDEQYF.

The chain recombines TRBV5-4 with TRBJ2-7; tentative D call: TRBD2 (5 bases). V was trimmed by 4 bases and J by 7 bases, leaving 12 bases between them. Germline V gives CDR1 SGHNT, CDR2 YYREEE (reference sequence). CDR3 size: 12 residues. The CDR3 nucleotides read TGTGCCAGCAGCGATCTTTCGGGAGAGCAGTACTTC. Its protein is CASSDLSGEQYF.

The gene calls are TRBV4-1 and TRBJ1-4, with 8 bases that match TRBD1. The CDR3 is made up of 15 amino acids. The ends lost 0 bases at V and 8 bases at J; junction bases unmatched: 5. CDR1 MGHRA and CDR2 YSYEKL come from the germline V gene. The CDR3 sequence is CASSQEGRGREKLFF. As DNA, the CDR3 is TGCGCCAGCAGCCAAGAAGGCAGGGGGCGAGAAAAACTGTTTTTT.

The chain has TRBV25-1 and TRBJ2-3; D possibly corresponds to TRBD2 (6 bases). The CDR3 totals 17 residues. From germline, CDR1 is MGHDK and CDR2 SYGVNS. V lost 1 base and J 0 bases, leaving 14 bases between the germline ends. The CDR3 spells CASSESGTGDSTDTQYF. CDR3 sequence (DNA): TGTGCCAGCAGTGAATCGGGGACTGGGGATAGCACAGATACGCAGTATTTT.

The chain carries TRBV7-6 and TRBJ1-2; 11 bases agree with TRBD1. This CDR3 is built from 15 residues. CDR1 and CDR2 from the germline V gene are SGHVS and FNYEAQ. Unmatched junction bases numbered 8, after V lost 3 bases and J lost 8 bases. The CDR3 bases are TGTGCCAGCAGCTTTCCGGGACAGGGGGTCGGCGGCTACACCTTC. Amino acids: CASSFPGQGVGGYTF. Full variable domain (outside the CDR3, taken from reference TRBV7-6 and TRBJ1-2): GAGVSQSPRYKVTKRGQDVALRCDPISGHVSLYWYRQALGQGPEFLTYFNYEAQQDKSGLPNDRFSAERPEGSISTLTIQRTEQRDSAMYRCASSFPGQGVGGYTFGSGTRLTVV.

The V gene is TRBV10-3, the J gene TRBJ2-1, with 10 bases fitting TRBD1. Germline values: CDR1 ENHRY, CDR2 SYGVKD. There are 13 residues in the CDR3. Germline trimming cut 6 bases from V and 8 bases from J; bases unmatched to any gene: 4. The CDR3 region is CAISWDRGDEQFF. The CDR3 DNA follows: TGTGCCATCAGCTGGGACAGGGGAGATGAGCAGTTCTTC.

This chain uses TRBV28 with TRBJ1-3, with 11 bases identical to TRBD1. Trimming took 5 bases from V and 6 from J; bases not matched to a gene: 3. CDR1 is MDHEN, CDR2 SYDVKM, per germline. The CDR3 sequence is 14 residues long. The CDR3 is CASSGTGGKNTIYF. CDR3 nucleotides: TGTGCCAGCAGTGGGACAGGGGGAAAAAACACCATATATTTT.

On this clone: This specimen includes other DNA sequences encoding the same CDR3. V and J are TRBV5-1 and TRBJ1-5, with 10 nucleotides matching TRBD1. V gave up 0 bases and J gave up 6 bases; unmatched junction bases: 6. The CDR3 is 16 residues long. Germline V gene lookup returns CDR1 SGHRS and CDR2 YFSETQ. Here the CDR3 DNA reads TGCGCCAGCAGCTTGGGGGGACAGGGGCCCGGTCAGCCCCAGCATTTT. Its translation is CASSLGGQGPGQPQHF.

The genes are TRBV9 and TRBJ1-1; D gene ambiguous. The CDR3 spans 13 residues. Trimming removed 0 bases at V and 1 base at J, with 4 bases between. Looked up from germline, CDR1 is SGDLS and CDR2 is YYNGEE. CDR3 residues: CASSVERNTEAFF. The CDR3 nucleotides read TGTGCCAGCAGCGTAGAGCGGAACACTGAAGCTTTCTTT.

V and J are TRBV10-1 and TRBJ2-3, with TRBD1 as a possible D gene (5 bases). Trimming pared 2 bases from V and 6 bases from J, leaving 12 bases between. This CDR3 has 14 residues. Germline values: CDR1 WNHNN, CDR2 SYGVQD (reference sequence). In DNA, the CDR3 is TGCGCCAGCAGTGAGGGTGGGGCGGCGGATACGCAGTATTTT. Its protein product is CASSEGGAADTQYF.

The rearrangement joins TRBV28 to TRBJ1-3, with D possibly TRBD1 on 6 matching bases. This CDR3 is built from 14 residues. V was shortened by 4 bases and J by 2 bases, with 9 bases between the two germline ends. CDR1 is MDHEN and CDR2 is SYDVKM in the germline V gene. The CDR3 sequence: CASSSRGTGNTIYF. CDR3 nucleotide sequence: TGTGCCAGCAGTTCCAGGGGAACTGGAAACACCATATATTTT.

This clone showed up just a few times. The chain joins TRBV28 to TRBJ2-7; 7 bases align to TRBD2. CDR1 is MDHEN and CDR2 is SYDVKM in the germline V gene. V dropped 5 bases and J dropped 0; count of bases not matched to a gene: 13. The CDR3 extends over 17 amino acids. CDR3 sequence reads: CASSTMSTGGTSYEQYF. Written as DNA, the CDR3 is TGTGCCAGCAGTACTATGAGCACGGGGGGAACCTCCTACGAGCAGTACTTC.

V gene TRBV5-4 combines with J gene TRBJ2-1, with 13 bases fitting TRBD2. Germline V gives CDR1 SGHNT, CDR2 YYREEE (reference sequence). V was clipped by 4 bases and J by 6 bases; unmatched bases: 13. CDR3 size: 18 residues. The CDR3 DNA sequence: TGTGCCAGCAGCCCCTCGGCGGGCACTAGCGGGAGGGCCAATGAGCAGTTCTTC. Its translation: CASSPSAGTSGRANEQFF.

The rearrangement links TRBV18 to TRBJ2-5; D perhaps matches TRBD2 (7 bases). V lost 6 bases and J lost 5, with 19 bases in between. CDR1 KGHSH and CDR2 LQKENI come from the germline V gene. The length of the CDR3 is 15 residues. DNA for the CDR3: TGTGCCAGCTCCGGATACGGGGGGCGCGATGAGACCCAGTACTTC. Its translation: CASSGYGGRDETQYF.

V and J are TRBV7-2 and TRBJ1-6, with a tentative D call TRBD1 (6 bases). Trimming shortened V by 2 bases and J by 6 bases, and 11 bases separated the two germline ends. The germline CDR1 and CDR2 sequences are SGHTA and FQGNSA. The CDR3 sequence is 15 residues long. DNA for the CDR3: TGTGCCAGCAGCTTAAACAGGGTACCTAATTCACCCCTCCACTTT. Amino acids: CASSLNRVPNSPLHF.

The CDR3 region has the DNA TGTGCCAGCAGCCAGCTGGACAGCTTCTATGAAGAGACCCAGTACTTC. Amino acid sequence: CASSQLDSFYEETQYF. The chain employs TRBV7-9 and TRBJ2-5; D is perhaps TRBD1 (6 bases). This CDR3 is built from 16 residues. Per germline, CDR1 SEHNR and CDR2 FQNEAQ (reference sequence). V was pared by 5 bases and J by 3 bases, with 19 bases between.

V and J are TRBV19 and TRBJ2-1, with 9 bases that match TRBD2. CDR1 and CDR2 (germline): LNHDA, SQIVND (reference sequence). The CDR3 length is 16 residues. V was clipped by 1 base and J by 8 bases; unmatched bases: 9. Here the CDR3 DNA reads TGTGCCAGTAGTATAGCCAGCGGGAGGTCTTGGTATGAGCAGTTCTTC. Encoded protein: CASSIASGRSWYEQFF.

The V and J genes are TRBV27 and TRBJ2-7, with D tentatively TRBD2 (5 bases). The V gene's germline CDR1 is MNHEY and CDR2 SMNVEV (reference sequence). Trimming stripped 8 bases from V and 2 bases from J, with 10 bases between. The CDR3 totals 12 residues. This chain's CDR3 is CASGTGTYEQYF. The CDR3 nucleotides read TGTGCCAGCGGTACCGGGACCTACGAGCAGTACTTC.

In this sample, this clone turned up a few times. The J gene is TRBJ1-5, the V gene TRBV7-4, with 8 bases identical to TRBD1. The CDR3 has 15 residues. V was clipped by 0 bases and J by 2 bases; unmatched bases: 0. Germline loops: CDR1 SGHVT, CDR2 SQSDAQ. Written as DNA, the CDR3 is TGTGCCAGCAGCTTAGCGGGACAGGGCAATCAGCCCCAGCATTTT. Translation gives CASSLAGQGNQPQHF.

Comments on this clone: At one boundary the junction diverges from the germline segment, which might be a read error. This chain uses TRBV5-1 with TRBJ2-6; a weak D match, TRBD1 (5 bases). CDR1 and CDR2 (germline): SGHRS, YFSETQ. This CDR3 comprises 17 residues. The CDR3 is CASSLRGASSGANGLTF. The DNA for the CDR3 is TGCGCCAGCAGCTTAAGGGGTGCAAGCTCTGGGGCCAACGGCCTGACTTTC.